These 18 T cell receptor beta chains were all obtained from the same sample, sequenced in a study of T cell changes during pregnancy in multiple sclerosis. Profiled with immunoSEQ multiplex PCR; TCRdb holds only in-frame clones, not every one. The sample shows about 47,000 clones, around 87% of them seen only once. The sample consisted of CD8+ T cells from peripheral blood mononuclear cells, taken in the second trimester of pregnancy. These receptors originate from a female donor with multiple sclerosis, enrolled in a pregnancy study.

V and J are TRBV11-3 and TRBJ2-7, with TRBD1 matching 7 bases. This CDR3 comprises 14 residues. The junction had 5 bases not matched to a gene; V was cut back by 4 bases and J by 2 bases. CDR1 and CDR2 (germline): SGHNT, YENEEA. The CDR3 here is CASSYLGTAYEQYF. CDR3 coding DNA: TGTGCCAGCAGCTATCTGGGGACAGCCTACGAGCAGTACTTC.

The chain uses TRBV7-9 and TRBJ1-4, with a possible D match to TRBD1 (5 bases). V lost 5 bases and J 4 bases, leaving 20 bases between the germline ends. CDR3 length: 17 amino acids. Germline V lookup: CDR1 SEHNR, CDR2 FQNEAQ (reference sequence). The CDR3 here is CASSPYLGGPFNEKLFF. The CDR3 DNA reads TGTGCCAGCAGCCCTTATTTGGGGGGACCCTTTAATGAAAAACTGTTTTTT.

The genes are TRBV13 and TRBJ2-2; possible D gene TRBD1, 6 bases. This CDR3 is 14 amino acids long. Germline-derived CDR1 and CDR2 are PRHDT and FYEKMQ (reference sequence). The V and J ends lost 4 bases and 4 bases respectively, with 10 bases between them. CDR3 nucleotides: TGTGCCAGCAGCTATGGACAGACCACCGGGGAGCTGTTTTTT. This sequence encodes CASSYGQTTGELFF.

This chain uses TRBV19 with TRBJ1-1, with 7 bases matching TRBD1. Per the germline V gene, CDR1 is LNHDA and CDR2 is SQIVND (reference sequence). The CDR3 covers 15 residues. V gave up 2 bases and J gave up 0 bases; unmatched junction bases: 3. CDR3 sequence: CASSISTGMNTEAFF. Here the CDR3 DNA reads TGTGCCAGTAGTATATCGACAGGGATGAACACTGAAGCTTTCTTT.

This chain connects TRBV5-5 to TRBJ1-2, with D possibly being TRBD1 (5 bases). The CDR3 has 13 amino acids. Germline V lookup: CDR1 SGHKS, CDR2 YYEKEE (reference sequence). V lost 0 bases, J lost 8 bases, and 11 bases lay in between. CDR3 region: CASSLDFRGGYTF. CDR3 DNA sequence: TGTGCCAGCAGCTTGGACTTTAGGGGCGGCTACACCTTC.

The chain is built from TRBV19 and TRBJ1-1; D unresolved. Germline lookup yields CDR1 LNHDA and CDR2 SQIVND (reference sequence). The CDR3 totals 14 residues. Trimming left V 3 bases short and J 5 bases short, with 13 bases between. The DNA for the CDR3 is TGTGCCAGTAGTATCATGGAGAGTGCGACTGAAGCTTTCTTT. Its translation: CASSIMESATEAFF.

The chain has TRBV25-1 and TRBJ2-1; D is unresolved. The CDR3 runs 10 residues. CDR1 is MGHDK and CDR2 is SYGVNS in the germline V gene. V gave up 4 bases and J gave up 8 bases, with 3 bases separating them. The CDR3 sequence is CASSADEQFF. The CDR3 DNA reads TGTGCCAGCAGTGCCGATGAGCAGTTCTTC. Together with reference TRBV25-1 and TRBJ2-1, the CDR3 gives the full variable domain: EADIYQTPRYLVIGTGKKITLECSQTMGHDKMYWYQQDPGMELHLIHYSYGVNSTEKGDLSSESTVSRIRTEHFPLTLESARPSHTSQYLCASSADEQFFGPGTRLTVL.

A single count supports this clone. The V and J genes are TRBV7-9 and TRBJ2-5, with 7 bases matching TRBD2. The CDR3 is 16 residues long. Germline V gives CDR1 SEHNR, CDR2 FQNEAQ (reference sequence). V trimming: 5 bases; J trimming: 3 bases; junction bases outside the gene matches: 12. DNA for the CDR3: TGTGCCAGCAGCCCACCCGGGGGGACCAAGGAAGAGACCCAGTACTTC. Amino acid sequence: CASSPPGGTKEETQYF.

This chain joins TRBV5-1 and TRBJ2-1; tentatively, D is TRBD2 (5 bases). There are 15 residues in the CDR3. V gave up 0 bases and J gave up 4 bases, with 11 bases separating them. Germline CDR1 reads SGHRS; CDR2 reads YFSETQ. The CDR3 sequence: CASSLVGGPYNEQFF. The CDR3 nucleotides are TGCGCCAGCAGCTTGGTTGGCGGGCCTTACAATGAGCAGTTCTTC.

CDR3 region: CASSSRDDYEQYF. CDR3 DNA sequence: TGTGCCAGCAGCTCCCGGGATGACTACGAGCAGTACTTC. The J gene is TRBJ2-7, the V gene TRBV11-3, with D perhaps matching TRBD2 (5 bases). CDR3 length: 13 residues. Germline CDR1 is SGHNT and CDR2 is YENEEA. The V end lost 4 bases, the J end lost 3 bases, and 10 bases lay between the germline ends.

The chain links TRBV6-1 to TRBJ2-7; D is ambiguous. Trimming shortened V by 2 bases and J by 0 bases, and 8 bases separated the two germline ends. The germline gives CDR1 MNHNS, CDR2 SASEGT. The length of the CDR3 is 14 residues. The CDR3 sequence is CASSEFPGSYEQYF. In nucleotides, the CDR3 is TGTGCCAGCAGTGAATTCCCAGGCTCCTACGAGCAGTACTTC.

The chain couples TRBV10-1 to TRBJ2-3; 7 bases line up with TRBD2. The junction had 14 bases not matched to a gene; V was cut back by 8 bases and J by 0 bases. Germline V gene data show CDR1 as WNHNN and CDR2 as SYGVQD (reference sequence). This CDR3 spans 17 amino acids. DNA for the CDR3: TGCGCCAGCTCGAGCGGGGTGGTACGAACTAGCACAGATACGCAGTATTTT. Protein sequence: CASSSGVVRTSTDTQYF.

V gene TRBV13 combines with J gene TRBJ2-1, with 10 bases that match TRBD2. V shed 5 bases, J shed 4 bases, and the junction held 2 bases outside the gene matches. The CDR3 is made up of 14 amino acids. Germline V gene data show CDR1 as PRHDT and CDR2 as FYEKMQ (reference sequence). CDR3 bases: TGTGCCAGCAGCCCAGCGGGGGGGTACAATGAGCAGTTCTTC. This encodes CASSPAGGYNEQFF. Full variable domain (remainder filled in from reference TRBV13 and TRBJ2-1): AAGVIQSPRHLIKEKRETATLKCYPIPRHDTVYWYQQGPGQDPQFLISFYEKMQSDKGSIPDRFSAQQFSDYHSELNMSSLELGDSALYFCASSPAGGYNEQFFGPGTRLTVL.

V is TRBV10-1 and J is TRBJ1-4, with TRBD1 matching over 10 bases. CDR1 and CDR2 from the germline V gene are WNHNN and SYGVQD (reference sequence). V trimming: 9 bases; J trimming: 5 bases; junction bases outside the gene matches: 3. The length of the CDR3 is 13 residues. The CDR3 region is CARDRGLNEKLFF. The CDR3 nucleotides are TGCGCCAGAGACAGGGGGCTAAATGAAAAACTGTTTTTT.

This rearrangement joins TRBV11-3 to TRBJ2-1; 9 bases map to TRBD2. The V gene end was trimmed by 0 bases and the J gene end by 8 bases; junction bases not matched to a gene: 8. CDR1 is SGHNT, CDR2 YENEEA, per germline. This CDR3 is built from 16 residues. CDR3 protein: CASSLDLRGGSDEQFF. In nucleotides, the CDR3 is TGTGCCAGCAGCTTAGATTTGCGGGGGGGCTCCGATGAGCAGTTCTTC. The full variable domain, rest sourced from reference TRBV11-3 and TRBJ2-1, is EAGVVQSPRYKIIEKKQPVAFWCNPISGHNTLYWYLQNLGQGPELLIRYENEEAVDDSQLPKDRFSAERLKGVDSTLKIQPAELGDSAVYLCASSLDLRGGSDEQFFGPGTRLTVL.

The chain joins TRBV4-1 to TRBJ2-2; TRBD1 aligns across 10 bases. CDR1 is MGHRA and CDR2 is YSYEKL in the germline V gene. This CDR3 spans 17 amino acids. After removal of 3 bases from V and 6 bases from J, the junction contained 10 bases not matched to a gene. CDR3 protein: CASSHRERDRGSGELFF. CDR3 nucleotide sequence: TGCGCCAGCAGCCACAGGGAGCGGGACAGGGGATCCGGGGAGCTGTTTTTT.

This clone occurred once. This chain uses TRBV25-1 with TRBJ2-5, with 11 bases aligning to TRBD2. The V gene end was trimmed by 3 bases and the J gene end by 5 bases; junction bases not matched to a gene: 5. The CDR3 spans 15 residues. Germline CDR1 is MGHDK and CDR2 is SYGVNS. CDR3 nucleotides: TGTGCCAGCAGTGAGGGTAGCGGGGGGGGTGAGACCCAGTACTTC. Protein sequence: CASSEGSGGGETQYF.

V usage is TRBV28 and J usage is TRBJ1-5; 7 bases match TRBD1. The CDR3 is made up of 15 amino acids. Trimming cost V 4 bases and J 2 bases; bases outside gene matches: 5. Germline V lookup: CDR1 MDHEN, CDR2 SYDVKM. CDR3 nucleotides: TGTGCCAGCAGTTCCCCCGGGACAGGCAATCAGCCCCAGCATTTT. It codes for CASSSPGTGNQPQHF.